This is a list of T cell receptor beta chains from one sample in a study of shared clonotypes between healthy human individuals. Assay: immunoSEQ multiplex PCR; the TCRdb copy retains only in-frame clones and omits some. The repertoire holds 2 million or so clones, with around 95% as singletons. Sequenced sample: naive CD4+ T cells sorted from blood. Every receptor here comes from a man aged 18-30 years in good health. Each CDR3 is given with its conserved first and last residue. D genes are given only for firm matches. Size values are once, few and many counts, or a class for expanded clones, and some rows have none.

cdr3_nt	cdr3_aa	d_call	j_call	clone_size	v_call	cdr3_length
TGCGCCAGCAGCTCGCGCCCTGAGGGGAACACTGAAGCTTTCTTT	CASSSRPEGNTEAFF	-	TRBJ1-1	-	TRBV5-1	15
TGTGCCAGCAGCTTAATAAAAAAGACAGTGAACACTGAAGCTTTCTTT	CASSLIKKTVNTEAFF	-	TRBJ1-1	-	TRBV7-9	16
TGTGCCAGCAGCTTAGGAGGGAACGGAAACACCATATATTTT	CASSLGGNGNTIYF	-	TRBJ1-3	few	TRBV11-2	14
TGTGCTAGCAGCCCGGGACAGGGAGGTCGGGAGCAGTACTTC	CASSPGQGGREQYF	TRBD1	TRBJ2-7	-	TRBV7-7	14
TGCAGCGTTGGGGACGGACCTTACGAGCAGTACTTC	CSVGDGPYEQYF	-	TRBJ2-7	-	TRBV29-1	12
TGCGCCAGCAGCCCGACAGGGGGACCTTTTGACATTCAGTACTTC	CASSPTGGPFDIQYF	TRBD1	TRBJ2-4	-	TRBV5-1	15
TGTGCCAGCAGTTACGAAGGAAATCAGCCCCAGCATTTT	CASSYEGNQPQHF	-	TRBJ1-5	-	TRBV6-5	13
TGTGCCAGCAGCTTAGAGACAGCCGAAAATTCACCCCTCCACTTT	CASSLETAENSPLHF	-	TRBJ1-6	-	TRBV7-8	15
TGTGCCAGCAGCTTAGGACAGCATGAAGCTTTCTTT	CASSLGQHEAFF	-	TRBJ1-1	-	TRBV13	12
TGCGCCAGCAGCCGCGACAGGGAAGCAACTAATGAAAAACTGTTTTTT	CASSRDREATNEKLFF	TRBD1	TRBJ1-4	once	TRBV5-1	16
TGTGCCACCAGCAGAGTGGTTCTGGGGGGCGGCGAGCAGTACTTC	CATSRVVLGGGEQYF	-	TRBJ2-7	-	TRBV15	15
TGTGCCAGCAGCTTACAGGGAGAGGTGAACACTGAAGCTTTCTTT	CASSLQGEVNTEAFF	-	TRBJ1-1	-	TRBV7-2	15
TGTGCCAGCAGCTTATATCGGGGAGGGTACGAGCAGTACTTC	CASSLYRGGYEQYF	TRBD2	TRBJ2-7	-	TRBV11-2	14
TGTGCCAGCAGTGATCGGACAGGGGTCGGTAGTGCGCCCCAGCATTTT	CASSDRTGVGSAPQHF	TRBD1	TRBJ1-5	-	TRBV6-1	16
TGTGCTAGCAGCCAGGACAGGGGTGAGACCCAGTACTTC	CASSQDRGETQYF	TRBD1	TRBJ2-5	-	TRBV7-7	13
TGCGCCAGCAGCCCGACCCGCGGCAATTACGAGCAGTACTTC	CASSPTRGNYEQYF	-	TRBJ2-7	-	TRBV5-1	14
TGTGCCAGCTCAGACTCAAGGGGCGCGCCTAATGAAAAACTGTTTTTT	CASSDSRGAPNEKLFF	-	TRBJ1-4	-	TRBV18	16
TGTGCCAGCAGGCTGACAGGGATTGATTCACCCCTCCACTTT	CASRLTGIDSPLHF	TRBD1	TRBJ1-6	once	TRBV27	14
TGCGCCAGCAGTAAAGGACAGTATAATTCACCCCTCCACTTT	CASSKGQYNSPLHF	-	TRBJ1-6	-	TRBV5-1	14
TGTGCCAGCGCTGGAACGAAGGGGAGCTCCTACGAGCAGTACTTC	CASAGTKGSSYEQYF	-	TRBJ2-7	-	TRBV21-1	15
TGTGCCAGCAGCTCCCCCCATGAGCAGTTCTTC	CASSSPHEQFF	-	TRBJ2-1	-	TRBV5-6	11
TGTGCCAGCAGCCCCCTCCAGTACGGTCAGGGGGCAGGGGAGCAGTACTTC	CASSPLQYGQGAGEQYF	TRBD1	TRBJ2-7	-	TRBV7-2	17
TGCGCCAGCAGCCAAGAGCCAACAGGCAATCAGCCCCAGCATTTT	CASSQEPTGNQPQHF	-	TRBJ1-5	-	TRBV4-1	15
TGTGCCAGCAGCTCAAGACAGCCGAACACTGAAGCTTTCTTT	CASSSRQPNTEAFF	-	TRBJ1-1	-	TRBV7-2	14
TGTGCCAGCAGCTTGGCCACAGATACGCAGTATTTT	CASSLATDTQYF	-	TRBJ2-3	once	TRBV5-6	12
TGTGCCAGCAGCCAAGCTCGCGGGAGCTCCTACAATGAGCAGTTCTTC	CASSQARGSSYNEQFF	TRBD2	TRBJ2-1	-	TRBV14	16
TGTGCCAGCAGTGAGGACACGAGGATCACTGAAGCTTTCTTT	CASSEDTRITEAFF	-	TRBJ1-1	-	TRBV2	14
TGTGCCAGCAGCATCGGACAGCAAGAGACCCAGTACTTC	CASSIGQQETQYF	-	TRBJ2-5	-	TRBV7-9	13
TGTGCCTGGACCCTACAGGGTACGGGCACAGATACGCAGTATTTT	CAWTLQGTGTDTQYF	-	TRBJ2-3	-	TRBV30	15
TGTGCCAGCAGCTCGACAGGGGAGCAGTACTTC	CASSSTGEQYF	TRBD1	TRBJ2-7	-	TRBV6-6	11
TGCGCCAGCAGCCTCATCTCGAGCTCCTACGAGCAGTACTTC	CASSLISSSYEQYF	-	TRBJ2-7	-	TRBV5-1	14
TGTGCCAGCAGCTTTGGCGGGGAGCTGTTTTTT	CASSFGGELFF	-	TRBJ2-2	-	TRBV7-9	11
TGTGCCAGCAGCGAGGGTGGGACGAAAGATACGCAGTATTTT	CASSEGGTKDTQYF	-	TRBJ2-3	-	TRBV6-5	14
TGTGCCAGCAGCTTGATGGGACAGGGGTTTAATTCACCCCTCCACTTT	CASSLMGQGFNSPLHF	TRBD1	TRBJ1-6	once	TRBV5-4	16
TGTGCCAGCAGTCTAGGCAGACACTATGGCTACACCTTC	CASSLGRHYGYTF	-	TRBJ1-2	-	TRBV28	13
TGCGCCAGCAGCTCCCAGGGGCAGAACACTGAAGCTTTCTTT	CASSSQGQNTEAFF	-	TRBJ1-1	few	TRBV5-5	14
TGTGCCAGCAGGGCCGGAGGGGGCTGGAGCACTGAAGCTTTCTTT	CASRAGGGWSTEAFF	TRBD1	TRBJ1-1	once	TRBV6-5	15
TGCGCCAGCAACCCCTTAGGGGGGGGCGCAGGGAACACTGAAGCTTTCTTT	CASNPLGGGAGNTEAFF	-	TRBJ1-1	-	TRBV5-1	17
TGTGCCAGCTCACCGCTCTCAGGGGTCGAGCAGTACTTC	CASSPLSGVEQYF	-	TRBJ2-7	-	TRBV18	13
TGTGCCAGCAGTGACGCAGACGGGAGCTCTGGAAACACCATATATTTT	CASSDADGSSGNTIYF	-	TRBJ1-3	once	TRBV25-1	16
TGCGCCAGCAGCCAAAGGACAGGGCAAGGTGAGCAGTTCTTC	CASSQRTGQGEQFF	TRBD1	TRBJ2-1	-	TRBV5-1	14
TGTGCCAGCAGCTTTATGCGGGGCCCGAGCTCCTACGAGCAGTACTTC	CASSFMRGPSSYEQYF	-	TRBJ2-7	-	TRBV5-6	16
TGTGCCAGCAGTTACTCCCCCGAGATCAGCAATTCACCCCTCCACTTT	CASSYSPEISNSPLHF	-	TRBJ1-6	-	TRBV6-6	16
TGTGCCAGCAGCCCCGGGACTTTCTACAATGAGCAGTTCTTC	CASSPGTFYNEQFF	-	TRBJ2-1	-	TRBV6-6	14
TGTGCCAGCAGACAGGGGGCGTCCTCCTACGAGCAGTACTTC	CASRQGASSYEQYF	TRBD1	TRBJ2-7	-	TRBV27	14
TGTGCCAGCAGTGAAAGGGGGCCCTCCACTGAAGCTTTCTTT	CASSERGPSTEAFF	TRBD1	TRBJ1-1	-	TRBV6-1	14
TGTGCCAGCAGCTTAGGCAGGGGGGGAGAGACCCAGTACTTC	CASSLGRGGETQYF	-	TRBJ2-5	-	TRBV7-6	14